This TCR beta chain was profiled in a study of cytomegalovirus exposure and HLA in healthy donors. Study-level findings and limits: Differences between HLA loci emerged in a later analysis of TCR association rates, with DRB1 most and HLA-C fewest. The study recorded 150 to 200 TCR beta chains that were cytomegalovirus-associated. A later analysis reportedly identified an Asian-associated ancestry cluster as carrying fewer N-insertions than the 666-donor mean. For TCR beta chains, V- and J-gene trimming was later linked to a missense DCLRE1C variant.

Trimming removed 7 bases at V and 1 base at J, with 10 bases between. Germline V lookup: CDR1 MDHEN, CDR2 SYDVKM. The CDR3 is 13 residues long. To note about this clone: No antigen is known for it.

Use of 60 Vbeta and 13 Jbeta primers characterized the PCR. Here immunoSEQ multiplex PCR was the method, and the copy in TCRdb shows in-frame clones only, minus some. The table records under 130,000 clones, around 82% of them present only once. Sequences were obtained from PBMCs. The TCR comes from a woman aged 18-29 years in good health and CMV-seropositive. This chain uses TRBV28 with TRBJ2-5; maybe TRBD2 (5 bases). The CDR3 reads CASIEGGQETQYF. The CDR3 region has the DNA TGTGCCAGCATTGAGGGCGGCCAAGAGACCCAGTACTTC.